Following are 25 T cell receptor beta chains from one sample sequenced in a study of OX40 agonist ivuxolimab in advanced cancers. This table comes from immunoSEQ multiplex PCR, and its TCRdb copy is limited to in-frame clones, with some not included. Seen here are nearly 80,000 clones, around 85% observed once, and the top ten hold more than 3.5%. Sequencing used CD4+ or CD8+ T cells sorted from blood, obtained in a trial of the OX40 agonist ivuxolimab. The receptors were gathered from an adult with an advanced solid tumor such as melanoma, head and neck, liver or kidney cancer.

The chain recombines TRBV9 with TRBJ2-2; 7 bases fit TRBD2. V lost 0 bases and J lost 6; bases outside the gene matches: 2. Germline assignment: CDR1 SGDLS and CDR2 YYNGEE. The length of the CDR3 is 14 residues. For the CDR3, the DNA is TGTGCCAGCAGCGTAGGGCTAGCGGCCGGGGAGCTGTTTTTT. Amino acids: CASSVGLAAGELFF.

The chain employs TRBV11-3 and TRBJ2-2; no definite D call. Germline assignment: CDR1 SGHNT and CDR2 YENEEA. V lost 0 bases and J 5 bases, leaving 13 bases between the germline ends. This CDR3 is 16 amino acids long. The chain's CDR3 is CASSLDLDLGTGELFF. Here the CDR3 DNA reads TGTGCCAGCAGCTTAGATCTAGATCTGGGGACCGGGGAGCTGTTTTTT.

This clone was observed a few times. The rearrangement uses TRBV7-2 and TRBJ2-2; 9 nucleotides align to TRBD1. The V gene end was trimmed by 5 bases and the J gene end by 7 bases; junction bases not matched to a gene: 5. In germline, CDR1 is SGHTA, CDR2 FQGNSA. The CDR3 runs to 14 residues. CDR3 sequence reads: CASSHRGRNGELFF. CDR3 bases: TGTGCCAGCAGCCACAGGGGGCGGAACGGGGAGCTGTTTTTT. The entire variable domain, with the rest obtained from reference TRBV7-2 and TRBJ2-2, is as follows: GAGVSQSPSNKVTEKGKDVELRCDPISGHTALYWYRQSLGQGLEFLIYFQGNSAPDKSGLPSDRFSAERTGGSVSTLTIQRTQQEDSAVYLCASSHRGRNGELFFGEGSRLTVL.

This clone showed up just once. CDR3 sequence reads: CASSLGTSDRNEQFF. For the CDR3, the DNA is TGTGCCAGCAGCTTAGGGACTAGCGATCGCAATGAGCAGTTCTTC. The rearrangement uses TRBV11-1 and TRBJ2-1, with 9 nucleotides matching TRBD2. The CDR3 sequence is 15 residues long. Germline values: CDR1 SGHAT, CDR2 FQDESV (reference sequence). V trimming: 1 base; J trimming: 6 bases; junction bases outside the gene matches: 4. Full variable domain (rest looked up from reference TRBV11-1 and TRBJ2-1): EAEVAQSPRYKITEKSQAVAFWCDPISGHATLYWYRQILGQGPELLVQFQDESVVDDSQLPKDRFSAERLKGVDSTLKIQPAELGDSAMYLCASSLGTSDRNEQFFGPGTRLTVL.

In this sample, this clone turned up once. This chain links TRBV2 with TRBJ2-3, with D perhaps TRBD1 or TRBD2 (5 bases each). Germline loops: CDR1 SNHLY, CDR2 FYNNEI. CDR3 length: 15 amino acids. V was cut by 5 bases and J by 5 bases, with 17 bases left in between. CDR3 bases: TGTGCCAGCAGTTTAACGGGACGGGGCGGAGATACGCAGTATTTT. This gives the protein CASSLTGRGGDTQYF. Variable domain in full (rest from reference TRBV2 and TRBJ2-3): EPEVTQTPSHQVTQMGQEVILRCVPISNHLYFYWYRQILGQKVEFLVSFYNNEISEKSEIFDDQFSVERPDGSNFTLKIRSTKLEDSAMYFCASSLTGRGGDTQYFGPGTRLTVL.

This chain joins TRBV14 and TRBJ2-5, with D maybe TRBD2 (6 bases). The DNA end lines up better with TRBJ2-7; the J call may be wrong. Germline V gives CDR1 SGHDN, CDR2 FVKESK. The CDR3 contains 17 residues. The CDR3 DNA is TGTGCCAGCAGCCAGGACCCTCGGCGGGGCTACTCCTACGAGCAGTACTTC. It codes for CASSQDPRRGYSYEQYF.

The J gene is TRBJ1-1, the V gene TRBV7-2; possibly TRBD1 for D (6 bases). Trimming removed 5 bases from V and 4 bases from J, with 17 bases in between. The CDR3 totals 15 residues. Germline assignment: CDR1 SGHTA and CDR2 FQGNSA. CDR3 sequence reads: CASSPWGGAGTEAFF. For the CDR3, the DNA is TGTGCCAGCAGCCCCTGGGGGGGCGCGGGCACTGAAGCTTTCTTT.

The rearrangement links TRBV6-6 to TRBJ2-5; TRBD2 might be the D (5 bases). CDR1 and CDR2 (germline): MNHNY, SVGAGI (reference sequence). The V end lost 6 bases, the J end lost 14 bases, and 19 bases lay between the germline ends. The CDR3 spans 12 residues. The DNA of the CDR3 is TGTGCCAGCAGCGCCCCCCGCGGGCTAGCCTACTTC. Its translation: CASSAPRGLAYF.

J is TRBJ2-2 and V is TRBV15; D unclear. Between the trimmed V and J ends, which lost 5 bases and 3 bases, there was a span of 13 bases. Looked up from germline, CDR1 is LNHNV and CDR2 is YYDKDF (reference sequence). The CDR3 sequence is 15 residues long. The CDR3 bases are TGTGCCACCAGCCGCTACGGGCTCGACACCGGGGAGCTGTTTTTT. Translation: CATSRYGLDTGELFF.

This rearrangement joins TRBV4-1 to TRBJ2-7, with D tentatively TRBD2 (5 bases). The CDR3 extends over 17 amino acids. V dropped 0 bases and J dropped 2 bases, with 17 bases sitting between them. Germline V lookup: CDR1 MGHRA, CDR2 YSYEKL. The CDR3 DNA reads TGCGCCAGCAGCCAAGACACAACGGACTCCACTCCCTACGAGCAGTACTTC. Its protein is CASSQDTTDSTPYEQYF.

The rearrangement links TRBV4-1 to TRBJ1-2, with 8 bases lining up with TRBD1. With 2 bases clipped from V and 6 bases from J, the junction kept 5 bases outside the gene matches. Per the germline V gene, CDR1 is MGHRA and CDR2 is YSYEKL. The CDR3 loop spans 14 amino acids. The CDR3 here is CASSQRTGQNGYTF. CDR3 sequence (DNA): TGCGCCAGCAGCCAACGGACAGGGCAAAATGGCTACACCTTC.

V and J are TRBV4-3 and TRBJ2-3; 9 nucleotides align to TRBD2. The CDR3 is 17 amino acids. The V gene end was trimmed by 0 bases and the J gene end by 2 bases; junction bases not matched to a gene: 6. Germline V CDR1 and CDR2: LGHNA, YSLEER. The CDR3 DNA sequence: TGCGCCAGCAGCCAAGATTTGGGACTAGCTTACACAGATACGCAGTATTTT. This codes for CASSQDLGLAYTDTQYF.

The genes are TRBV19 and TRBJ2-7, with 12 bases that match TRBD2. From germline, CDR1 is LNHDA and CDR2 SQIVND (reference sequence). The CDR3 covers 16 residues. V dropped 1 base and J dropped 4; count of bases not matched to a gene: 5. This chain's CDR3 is CASSIGAGTSGYEQYF. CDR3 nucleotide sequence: TGTGCCAGTAGTATAGGGGCCGGGACTAGCGGGTACGAGCAGTACTTC.

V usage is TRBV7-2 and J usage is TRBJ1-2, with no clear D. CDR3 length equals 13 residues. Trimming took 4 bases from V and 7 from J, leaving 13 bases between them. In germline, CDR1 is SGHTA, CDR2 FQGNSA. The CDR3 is CASSSPSKSGYTF. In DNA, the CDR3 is TGTGCCAGCAGCTCCCCTTCGAAGAGTGGCTACACCTTC.

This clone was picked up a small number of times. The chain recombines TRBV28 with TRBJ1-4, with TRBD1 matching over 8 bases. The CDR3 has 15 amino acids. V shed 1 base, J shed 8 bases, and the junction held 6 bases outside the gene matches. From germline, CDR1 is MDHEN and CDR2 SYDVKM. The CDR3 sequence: CASSLLDRGEEKLFF. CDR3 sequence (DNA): TGTGCCAGCAGTTTATTAGACAGGGGTGAGGAAAAACTGTTTTTT.

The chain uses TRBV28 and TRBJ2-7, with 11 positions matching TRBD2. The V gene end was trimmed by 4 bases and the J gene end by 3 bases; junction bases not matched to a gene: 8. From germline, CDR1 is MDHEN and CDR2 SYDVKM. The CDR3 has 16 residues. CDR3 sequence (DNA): TGTGCCAGCAGTTCTCCCGGACTAGCGGGTGTCTACGAGCAGTACTTC. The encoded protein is CASSSPGLAGVYEQYF.

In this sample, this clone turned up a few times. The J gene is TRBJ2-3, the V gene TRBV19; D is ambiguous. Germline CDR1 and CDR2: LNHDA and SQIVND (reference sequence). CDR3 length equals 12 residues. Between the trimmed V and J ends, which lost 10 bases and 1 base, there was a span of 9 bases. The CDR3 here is CATAPRTDTQYF. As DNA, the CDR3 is TGTGCCACCGCACCTCGCACAGATACGCAGTATTTT. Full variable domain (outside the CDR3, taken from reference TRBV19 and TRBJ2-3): DGGITQSPKYLFRKEGQNVTLSCEQNLNHDAMYWYRQDPGQGLRLIYYSQIVNDFQKGDIAEGYSVSREKKESFPLTVTSAQKNPTAFYLCATAPRTDTQYFGPGTRLTVL.

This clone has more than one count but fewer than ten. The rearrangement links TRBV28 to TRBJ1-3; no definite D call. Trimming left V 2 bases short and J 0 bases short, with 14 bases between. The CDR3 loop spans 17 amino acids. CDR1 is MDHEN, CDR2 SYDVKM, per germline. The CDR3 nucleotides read TGTGCCAGCAGTTTAGGGCAGGATGGATTCTCTGGAAACACCATATATTTT. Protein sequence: CASSLGQDGFSGNTIYF.

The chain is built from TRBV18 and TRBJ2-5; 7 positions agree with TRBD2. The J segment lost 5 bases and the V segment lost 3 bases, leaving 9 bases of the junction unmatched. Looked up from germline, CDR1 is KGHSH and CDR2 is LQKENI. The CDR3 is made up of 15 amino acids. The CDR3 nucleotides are TGTGCCAGCTCACCCGGAGCGGGGAGGGTGGAGACCCAGTACTTC. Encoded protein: CASSPGAGRVETQYF.

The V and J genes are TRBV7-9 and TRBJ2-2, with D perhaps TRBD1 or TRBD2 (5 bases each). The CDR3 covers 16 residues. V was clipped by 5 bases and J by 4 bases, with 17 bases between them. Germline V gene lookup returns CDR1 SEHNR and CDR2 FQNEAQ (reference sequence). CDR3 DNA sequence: TGTGCCAGCAGCACCCCCGGGGCCTCGAGCACCGGGGAGCTGTTTTTT. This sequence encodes CASSTPGASSTGELFF.

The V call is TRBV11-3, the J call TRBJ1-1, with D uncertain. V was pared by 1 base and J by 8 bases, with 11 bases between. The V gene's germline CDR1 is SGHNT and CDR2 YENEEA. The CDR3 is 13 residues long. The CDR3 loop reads CASSLAYGYEAFF. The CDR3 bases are TGTGCCAGCAGCTTAGCTTACGGGTACGAAGCTTTCTTT.

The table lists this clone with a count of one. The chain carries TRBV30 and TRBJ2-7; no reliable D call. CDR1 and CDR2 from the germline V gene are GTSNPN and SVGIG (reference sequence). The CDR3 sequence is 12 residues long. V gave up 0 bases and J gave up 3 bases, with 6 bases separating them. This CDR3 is CAWSVHGYEQYF. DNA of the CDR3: TGTGCCTGGAGTGTACACGGCTACGAGCAGTACTTC.

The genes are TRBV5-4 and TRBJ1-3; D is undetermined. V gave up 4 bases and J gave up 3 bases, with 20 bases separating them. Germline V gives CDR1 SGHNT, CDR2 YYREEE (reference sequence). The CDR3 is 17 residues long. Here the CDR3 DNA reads TGTGCCAGCAGCCTAAAGGAAGAACTAGGGAATGGAAACACCATATATTTT. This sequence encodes CASSLKEELGNGNTIYF.

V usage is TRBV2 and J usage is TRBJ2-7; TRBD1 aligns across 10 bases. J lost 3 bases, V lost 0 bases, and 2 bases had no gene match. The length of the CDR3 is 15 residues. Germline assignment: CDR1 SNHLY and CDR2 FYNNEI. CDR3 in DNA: TGTGCCAGCAGTGAAGCCGGGACAGGGGACTACGAGCAGTACTTC. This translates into CASSEAGTGDYEQYF. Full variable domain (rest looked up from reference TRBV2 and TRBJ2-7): EPEVTQTPSHQVTQMGQEVILRCVPISNHLYFYWYRQILGQKVEFLVSFYNNEISEKSEIFDDQFSVERPDGSNFTLKIRSTKLEDSAMYFCASSEAGTGDYEQYFGPGTRLTVT.

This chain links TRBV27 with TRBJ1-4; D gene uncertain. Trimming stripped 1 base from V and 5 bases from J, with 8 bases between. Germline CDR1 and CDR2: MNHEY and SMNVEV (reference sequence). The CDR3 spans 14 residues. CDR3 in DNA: TGTGCCAGCAGTTTATATTACCGGAATGAAAAACTGTTTTTT. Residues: CASSLYYRNEKLFF.